A selection of T cell receptor beta chains follows, all from one sample in a study of blood T cell repertoires in COVID-19. Libraries were prepared by immunoSEQ multiplex PCR; TCRdb keeps only in-frame clonotypes and omits some of them. The table lists around 120,000 clones, roughly 80% of them singletons. Sequencing was done on a sample of peripheral blood. The source of these receptors is a human donor in a cohort sampled during active COVID-19. CDR3s include the opening cysteine and the closing phenylalanine or tryptophan. Each record gives: D gene, V gene, clone size, J gene, CDR3 protein, CDR3 DNA. D genes are given only for firm matches. Expanded clones are given a class, and other clones once, few, many or no size at all.

TRBD2	TRBV11-2	-	TRBJ2-2	CASSRPTSGRNTGELFF	TGTGCCAGCAGCCGGCCGACTAGCGGGAGGAACACCGGGGAGCTGTTTTTT
-	TRBV9	-	TRBJ2-7	CASSPRSDSGEQYF	TGTGCCAGCAGCCCCCGGTCGGACTCTGGCGAGCAGTACTTC
-	TRBV2	-	TRBJ2-2	CASRQGWGELFF	TGTGCCAGCAGACAGGGTTGGGGGGAGCTGTTTTTT
-	TRBV30	-	TRBJ2-3	CAWSVKGDTDTQYF	TGTGCCTGGAGTGTAAAGGGGGACACAGATACGCAGTATTTT
TRBD2	TRBV5-1	-	TRBJ2-7	CASSFHLERGTYEQYF	TGCGCCAGCAGCTTCCATTTGGAGCGGGGTACCTACGAGCAGTACTTC
-	TRBV24-1	-	TRBJ2-3	CATSDTRQGGDTQYF	TGTGCCACCAGTGATACTCGTCAGGGAGGAGATACGCAGTATTTT
TRBD1	TRBV29-1	-	TRBJ1-2	CSVHGQGAFYGYTF	TGCAGCGTCCACGGACAGGGGGCATTCTATGGCTACACCTTC
TRBD1	TRBV15	once	TRBJ1-5	CATRNRGNQPQHF	TGTGCCACCAGGAACAGGGGGAATCAGCCCCAGCATTTT
TRBD2	TRBV10-3	once	TRBJ2-7	CAISNSGSSYEQYF	TGTGCCATCTCAAATAGCGGGAGCAGCTACGAGCAGTACTTC
TRBD1	TRBV7-3	once	TRBJ2-5	CASSLGQGETQYF	TGTGCCAGCAGCTTAGGACAGGGAGAGACCCAGTACTTC
TRBD1	TRBV15	-	TRBJ1-1	CATGTGGIPEAFF	TGTGCCACGGGGACAGGGGGCATCCCTGAAGCTTTCTTT
-	TRBV5-6	-	TRBJ2-7	CASSLLAPHSHEQYF	TGTGCCAGCAGCTTGTTAGCCCCCCATAGTCACGAGCAGTACTTC
TRBD1	TRBV28	-	TRBJ2-1	CASSLTSGTGGYEQFF	TGTGCCAGCAGTCTCACCTCCGGGACAGGGGGCTATGAGCAGTTCTTC
-	TRBV20-1	-	TRBJ1-5	CSASEARNQPQHF	TGCAGTGCTAGTGAGGCACGCAATCAGCCCCAGCATTTT
TRBD1	TRBV5-4	once	TRBJ2-3	CASRGDRGSTLTDTQYF	TGTGCCAGCAGGGGGGACAGGGGGTCGACCCTAACAGATACGCAGTATTTT
TRBD1	TRBV18	-	TRBJ1-2	CASSPRAPGQGAGGYTF	TGTGCCAGCTCACCTAGGGCTCCGGGACAGGGGGCCGGTGGCTACACCTTC
-	TRBV6-5	-	TRBJ2-3	CASSTETDTQYF	TGTGCCAGCAGTACAGAGACAGATACGCAGTATTTT
-	TRBV9	-	TRBJ2-7	CASSVGRGNGEQYF	TGTGCCAGCAGCGTTGGCAGGGGCAATGGCGAGCAGTACTTC
-	TRBV27	few	TRBJ2-1	CASSSPTRRYNEQFF	TGTGCCAGCAGTTCCCCGACACGACGCTACAATGAGCAGTTCTTC
TRBD1	TRBV19	-	TRBJ2-7	CASQQRTGDEQYF	TGTGCCAGCCAACAAAGGACAGGGGACGAGCAGTACTTC
-	TRBV7-9	-	TRBJ1-3	CASSIPSRALENTIYF	TGTGCCAGCAGCATACCGTCACGAGCCCTCGAAAACACCATATATTTT
-	TRBV2	-	TRBJ1-1	CASRRMVQMNTEAFF	TGTGCCAGCAGGCGGATGGTGCAGATGAACACTGAAGCTTTCTTT
-	TRBV3-1/TRBV3-2	-	TRBJ1-2	CASTRGGSPYGYTF	TGTGCCAGCACCCGAGGTGGGTCTCCCTATGGCTACACCTTC
TRBD1	TRBV6-5	-	TRBJ1-5	CASRRDRGRNQPQHF	TGTGCCAGCAGGCGGGACAGGGGCCGTAATCAGCCCCAGCATTTT
-	TRBV28	-	TRBJ1-2	CASSLYLPGGLNYGYTF	TGTGCCAGCAGTTTATACTTGCCGGGGGGGCTTAACTATGGCTACACCTTC
-	TRBV18	-	TRBJ2-1	CASSPSQTDEQFF	TGTGCCAGCTCACCATCCCAGACTGATGAGCAGTTCTTC
-	TRBV6-6	-	TRBJ2-3	CASSYSISSTDTQYF	TGTGCCAGCAGTTACTCGATAAGCAGCACAGATACGCAGTATTTT
-	TRBV20-1	-	TRBJ1-1	CSGPAEAFF	TGCAGTGGCCCGGCTGAAGCTTTCTTT
-	TRBV19	few	TRBJ2-1	CASSPEGLAYANEQFF	TGTGCCAGTAGTCCCGAGGGTCTAGCGTATGCCAATGAGCAGTTCTTC
-	TRBV5-4	once	TRBJ1-4	CASSLPPGHPNEKLFF	TGTGCCAGCAGCTTGCCGCCGGGACATCCTAATGAAAAACTGTTTTTT
-	TRBV6-1	-	TRBJ1-2	CASSELAGLGYTF	TGTGCCAGCAGTGAACTTGCAGGGTTGGGCTACACCTTC
-	TRBV5-8	-	TRBJ1-5	CASSLGRGVNQPQHF	TGTGCCAGCAGCTTGGGAAGGGGCGTTAATCAGCCCCAGCATTTT
TRBD2	TRBV9	-	TRBJ2-1	CASSVYGTTPVDEQFF	TGTGCCAGCAGCGTATATGGGACTACCCCGGTAGATGAGCAGTTCTTC
TRBD2	TRBV7-8	-	TRBJ2-1	CASSFGLAGRGSYNEQFF	TGTGCCAGCAGCTTTGGACTAGCGGGTCGGGGCTCCTACAATGAGCAGTTCTTC
TRBD2	TRBV11-3	-	TRBJ2-1	CASSSTGLAGASGGEQFF	TGTGCCAGCAGCTCCACGGGACTAGCGGGGGCCTCAGGGGGTGAGCAGTTCTTC
-	TRBV5-6	few	TRBJ1-1	CASSLGPQGHTEAFF	TGTGCCAGCAGCTTGGGGCCACAGGGACATACTGAAGCTTTCTTT
-	TRBV7-9	-	TRBJ2-3	CASGTSTDTQYF	TGTGCCAGCGGGACTAGCACAGATACGCAGTATTTT
-	TRBV6-1	-	TRBJ1-4	CASSGRERDEKLFF	TGTGCCAGCAGTGGCCGGGAGCGGGATGAAAAACTGTTTTTT
-	TRBV30	-	TRBJ2-6	CAWKEQANVLTF	TGTGCCTGGAAGGAGCAGGCCAACGTCCTGACTTTC
-	TRBV5-1	-	TRBJ2-7	CASSFQGDEQYF	TGCGCCAGCAGCTTTCAGGGCGACGAGCAGTACTTC
TRBD1	TRBV5-4	-	TRBJ1-2	CASRFGTDNYGYTF	TGTGCCAGCAGGTTCGGGACAGACAACTATGGCTACACCTTC
-	TRBV7-8	-	TRBJ2-6	CASSLAFTGVFSGANVLTF	TGTGCCAGCAGCTTAGCGTTTACAGGAGTTTTCTCTGGGGCCAACGTCCTGACTTTC
TRBD1	TRBV19	-	TRBJ1-2	CASSPIDRAPYGYTF	TGTGCCAGTAGCCCTATCGACAGGGCTCCCTATGGCTACACCTTC
-	TRBV4-2	-	TRBJ2-1	CASSQDIVNEQFF	TGTGCCAGCAGCCAAGATATAGTCAATGAGCAGTTCTTC
-	TRBV6-5	-	TRBJ2-2	CASSSDRPTNTGELFF	TGTGCCAGCAGTTCAGACAGACCCACGAACACCGGGGAGCTGTTTTTT
TRBD2	TRBV6-1	-	TRBJ2-7	CASSVGLAGATYEQYF	TGTGCCAGCAGTGTGGGACTAGCGGGGGCAACCTACGAGCAGTACTTC
TRBD2	TRBV28	once	TRBJ2-7	CASTPGVAGEYEQYF	TGTGCCAGCACCCCTGGGGTAGCGGGAGAATACGAGCAGTACTTC
-	TRBV2	once	TRBJ1-5	CASSAFRNQPQHF	TGTGCCAGCAGTGCCTTCCGCAATCAGCCCCAGCATTTT
TRBD2	TRBV19	-	TRBJ2-3	CASKRGSTDTQYF	TGTGCCAGTAAGCGGGGGAGCACAGATACGCAGTATTTT
-	TRBV30	-	TRBJ2-7	CAWSVQRVAYEQYF	TGTGCCTGGAGTGTACAACGGGTGGCCTACGAGCAGTACTTC